This T cell receptor beta chain was captured by sequencing in a study of T cells after yellow fever vaccination. Study-wide background: SMART-Seq v4 Ultra Low Input served to prepare low-cell-number fractions. Study findings and constraints: The study noted that FACS-sorted repertoires could contain abundant clonotypes contaminating from the bulk population. Although most clonotypes did not, a small share appeared in both CD4 and CD8 compartments.

Germline V gives CDR1 LNHDA, CDR2 SQIVND (reference sequence). CDR3 length: 15 residues. With V trimmed by 5 bases and J by 2 bases, 6 bases remained unmatched. Comment on this clonotype: Its antigen is not identified.

The study made its TCR cDNA through 5'RACE template switching. That step introduced a universal primer site along with UMIs. TCRdb ran MiXCR on the 5' RACE reads and lists one entry per CDR3 protein. This table holds approximately 510,000 distinct CDR3 sequences, less than 25% found once. This sequence originates from a man younger than 35 who received the YFV17D yellow fever vaccine. The V and J genes are TRBV19 and TRBJ1-2, with 9 bases identical to TRBD1. Sequenced material: PBMCs, taken more than 20 days after the first yellow fever vaccination. The CDR3 DNA sequence: TGTGCCAGTAGTCTCCGGGACAGGGAGAACTATGGCTACACCTTC. Its translation: CASSLRDRENYGYTF. The full variable domain, rest sourced from reference TRBV19 and TRBJ1-2, is DGGITQSPKYLFRKEGQNVTLSCEQNLNHDAMYWYRQDPGQGLRLIYYSQIVNDFQKGDIAEGYSVSREKKESFPLTVTSAQKNPTAFYLCASSLRDRENYGYTFGSGTRLTVV.